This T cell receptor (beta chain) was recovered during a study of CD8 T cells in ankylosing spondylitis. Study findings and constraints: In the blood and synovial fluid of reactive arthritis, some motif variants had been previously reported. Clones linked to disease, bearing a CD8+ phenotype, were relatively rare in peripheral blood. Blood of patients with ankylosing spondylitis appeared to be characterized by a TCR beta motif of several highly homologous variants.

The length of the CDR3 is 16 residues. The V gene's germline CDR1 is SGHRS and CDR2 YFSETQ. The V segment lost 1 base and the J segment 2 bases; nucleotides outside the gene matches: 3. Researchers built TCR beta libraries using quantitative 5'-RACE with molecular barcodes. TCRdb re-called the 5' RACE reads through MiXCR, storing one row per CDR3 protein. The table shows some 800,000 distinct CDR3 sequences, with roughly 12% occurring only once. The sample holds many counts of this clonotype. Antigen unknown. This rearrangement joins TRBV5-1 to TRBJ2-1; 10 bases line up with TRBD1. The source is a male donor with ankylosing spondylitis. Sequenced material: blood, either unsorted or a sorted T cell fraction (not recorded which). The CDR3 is CASSLLGQGAYNEQFF. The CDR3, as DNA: TGCGCCAGCAGCTTGTTAGGACAGGGGGCCTACAATGAGCAGTTCTTC.